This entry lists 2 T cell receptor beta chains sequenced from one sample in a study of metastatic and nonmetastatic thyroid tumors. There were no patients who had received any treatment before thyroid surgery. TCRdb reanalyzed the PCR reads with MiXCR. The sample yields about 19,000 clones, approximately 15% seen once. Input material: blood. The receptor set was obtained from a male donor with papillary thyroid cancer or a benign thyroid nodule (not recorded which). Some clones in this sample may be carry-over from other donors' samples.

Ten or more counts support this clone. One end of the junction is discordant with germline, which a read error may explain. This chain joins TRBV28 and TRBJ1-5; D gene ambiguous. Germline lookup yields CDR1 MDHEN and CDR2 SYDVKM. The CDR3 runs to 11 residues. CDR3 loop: CACSLKKPQHF. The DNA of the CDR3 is TGTGCCTGCAGTTTAAAAAAGCCCCAGCATTTT.

The CDR3 nucleotides are TGTGCCAGCAGCCAAGATAGTACCTCTAGCGGGAGGACCAGCTCCTACAATGAGCAGTTCTTC. It codes for CASSQDSTSSGRTSSYNEQFF. The chain is built from TRBV3-1 and TRBJ2-1, with 11 bases aligning to TRBD2. Germline V gene lookup returns CDR1 LGHDT and CDR2 YNNKEL (reference sequence). CDR3 length equals 21 residues. V trimming: 0 bases; J trimming: 0 bases; junction bases outside the gene matches: 13.